Presented here are 10 T cell receptor beta chains from one specimen sequenced in a study of T cell changes during pregnancy in multiple sclerosis. Only in-frame clones appear in the TCRdb table, and some are missing; sequencing was by immunoSEQ multiplex PCR. In the table there are around 45,000 clones, more than 90% of which are singletons. Sequenced here: CD4+ T cells from peripheral blood mononuclear cells, sampled in the second trimester of pregnancy. The receptors were gathered from a female donor in good health, enrolled as a control in a pregnancy study.

The V gene is TRBV6-5, the J gene TRBJ1-2, with D possibly matching TRBD1 (6 bases). Per the germline V gene, CDR1 is MNHEY and CDR2 is SVGAGI. This CDR3 spans 12 amino acids. Trimming took 6 bases from V and 7 from J, leaving 12 bases between them. CDR3 in DNA: TGTGCCAGCAGCAAACAGGGCCTTGGCTACACCTTC. Protein: CASSKQGLGYTF.

The genes are TRBV29-1 and TRBJ2-3; TRBD2 agrees at 11 bases. The CDR3 consists of 13 residues. Unmatched junction bases numbered 2, after V lost 7 bases and J lost 2 bases. Germline V gene lookup returns CDR1 SQVTM and CDR2 ANQGSEA. This chain's CDR3 is CSGGLAVTDTQYF. CDR3 DNA: TGCAGCGGGGGACTAGCGGTCACAGATACGCAGTATTTT.

The chain couples TRBV27 to TRBJ1-4; TRBD1 agrees at 10 bases. This CDR3 region has 18 residues. Unmatched junction bases numbered 9, after V lost 5 bases and J lost 0 bases. CDR1 and CDR2 from the germline V gene are MNHEY and SMNVEV (reference sequence). The CDR3 sequence is CASSPPRDRGATNEKLFF. The DNA of the CDR3 is TGTGCCAGCAGTCCACCCCGGGACAGGGGTGCAACTAATGAAAAACTGTTTTTT.

V and J are TRBV9 and TRBJ2-1; 8 bases map to TRBD2. J lost 3 bases, V lost 0 bases, and 2 bases had no gene match. In germline, CDR1 is SGDLS, CDR2 YYNGEE. The CDR3 totals 15 residues. CDR3 coding DNA: TGTGCCAGCAGCGTAGCTCTAGCGGGCTACAATGAGCAGTTCTTC. Translation: CASSVALAGYNEQFF.

The chain couples TRBV11-2 to TRBJ1-3; 8 nucleotides line up with TRBD1. Germline CDR1 and CDR2: SGHAT and FQNNGV. The junction had 10 bases not matched to a gene; V was cut back by 0 bases and J by 3 bases. CDR3 length: 18 amino acids. As DNA, the CDR3 is TGTGCCAGCAGCTTAGAAGCCTTCGCAGGGGGCAGTGGAAACACCATATATTTT. The encoded protein is CASSLEAFAGGSGNTIYF.

The chain links TRBV19 to TRBJ1-4, with D perhaps TRBD1 (5 bases). Germline loops: CDR1 LNHDA, CDR2 SQIVND (reference sequence). Deletions cut 5 bases from V and 1 base from J, with 8 bases between. This CDR3 contains 14 residues. The chain's CDR3 is CASSFGQTNEKLFF. The CDR3, as DNA: TGTGCCAGTAGTTTTGGACAAACTAATGAAAAACTGTTTTTT.

This chain connects TRBV11-2 to TRBJ1-1, with a tentative D call TRBD1 (6 bases). CDR3 length: 14 amino acids. V was clipped by 0 bases and J by 8 bases, with 13 bases between them. Germline V gives CDR1 SGHAT, CDR2 FQNNGV. Here the CDR3 DNA reads TGTGCCAGCAGCTTAGAACAGGGCCTAACGGAAGCTTTCTTT. This sequence encodes CASSLEQGLTEAFF.

The chain has TRBV6-5 and TRBJ1-4; 10 bases fit TRBD1. CDR1 is MNHEY and CDR2 is SVGAGI in the germline V gene. The CDR3 has 15 residues. With 5 bases clipped from V and 8 bases from J, the junction kept 8 bases outside the gene matches. The CDR3 bases are TGTGCCAGCAGTACTGGGGGGGACAGGGGCGAAAAACTGTTTTTT. Protein sequence: CASSTGGDRGEKLFF.

The genes are TRBV7-9 and TRBJ2-1, with 8 bases matching TRBD2. The CDR3 contains 16 residues. The germline gives CDR1 SEHNR, CDR2 FQNEAQ (reference sequence). V gave up 0 bases and J gave up 8 bases; unmatched junction bases: 9. The CDR3 coding sequence is TGTGCCAGCAGCTTAGCGGCGACGGGGGGGCGGCATGAGCAGTTCTTC. Translated, it gives CASSLAATGGRHEQFF.

This clone has a handful of counts. The CDR3 nucleotides are TGTGCCAGCAGTTATGGGGATACCGGGACTAAGAATCAGCCCCAGCATTTT. Protein product: CASSYGDTGTKNQPQHF. The J gene is TRBJ1-5, the V gene TRBV6-8, with a weak D call TRBD1 (5 bases). V lost 3 bases to trimming and J lost 4 bases, with 19 bases between them. The germline V gene has CDR1 MNHGY and CDR2 SAAAGT. The CDR3 is made up of 17 amino acids.